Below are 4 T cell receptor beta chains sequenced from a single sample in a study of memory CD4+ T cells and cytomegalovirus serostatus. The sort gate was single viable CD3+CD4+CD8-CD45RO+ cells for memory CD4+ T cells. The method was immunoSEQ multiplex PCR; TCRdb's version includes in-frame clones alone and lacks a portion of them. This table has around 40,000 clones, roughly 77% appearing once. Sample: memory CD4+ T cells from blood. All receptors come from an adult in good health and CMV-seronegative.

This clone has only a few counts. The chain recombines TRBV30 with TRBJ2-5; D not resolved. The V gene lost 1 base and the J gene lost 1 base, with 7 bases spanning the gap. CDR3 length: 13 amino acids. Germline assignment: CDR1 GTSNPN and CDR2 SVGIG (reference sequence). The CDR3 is CAWSGGSQETQYF. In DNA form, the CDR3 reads TGTGCCTGGAGTGGCGGAAGCCAAGAGACCCAGTACTTC.

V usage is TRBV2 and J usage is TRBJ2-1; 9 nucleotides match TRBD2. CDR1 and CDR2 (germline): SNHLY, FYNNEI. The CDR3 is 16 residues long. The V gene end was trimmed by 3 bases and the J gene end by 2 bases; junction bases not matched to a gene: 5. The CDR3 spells CASSDLTSGTYNEQFF. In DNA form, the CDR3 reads TGTGCCAGCAGTGACCTGACTAGCGGAACCTACAATGAGCAGTTCTTC.

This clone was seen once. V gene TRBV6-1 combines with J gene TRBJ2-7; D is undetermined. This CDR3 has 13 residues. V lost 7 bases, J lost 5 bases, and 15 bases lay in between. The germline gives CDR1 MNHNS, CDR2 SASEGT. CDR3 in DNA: TGTGCCAGCAAGCAAACCGGGTCCGACGAGCAGTACTTC. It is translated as CASKQTGSDEQYF.

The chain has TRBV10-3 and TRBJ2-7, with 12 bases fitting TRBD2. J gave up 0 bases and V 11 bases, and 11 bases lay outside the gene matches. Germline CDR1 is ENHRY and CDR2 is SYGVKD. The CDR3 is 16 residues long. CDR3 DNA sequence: TGTGCCGCCAGGGGACTAGCGGGTCAGAGCTCCTACGAGCAGTACTTC. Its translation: CAARGLAGQSSYEQYF.